This is a list of T cell receptor beta chains from one sample in a study of blood T cell repertoires in COVID-19. TCRdb's table, derived via immunoSEQ multiplex PCR, lists solely in-frame clones and lacks some. The data hold some 160,000 clones, with roughly 86% observed a single time. The specimen sequenced was peripheral blood. The receptors stem from a woman at least 80 years old with COVID-19, enrolled during active disease. The CDR3 runs from the conserved cysteine through the conserved F or W. Fields, in order: V gene, D gene, J gene, CDR3 length, CDR3 protein. A D gene is named only where the DNA matches it firmly.

>TRBV6-6|-|TRBJ2-2|14
CASKSGERTGELFF
>TRBV5-8|-|TRBJ2-5|15
CASSSPTQVGETQYF
>TRBV10-3|-|TRBJ1-1|13
CAISETRNTEAFF
>TRBV5-6|-|TRBJ2-3|15
CASKQLAASTDTQYF
>TRBV5-5|TRBD1|TRBJ2-5|14
CASSLTGQGETQYF
>TRBV27|-|TRBJ1-3|14
CASSLQGSGNTIYF
>TRBV16|-|TRBJ1-6|17
CASSQSLASSYNSPLHF
>TRBV7-3|-|TRBJ1-1|14
CASSLDPGSTEAFF
>TRBV18|TRBD2|TRBJ2-5|16
CASSRRSGPGGETQYF
>TRBV19|-|TRBJ1-1|15
CASSIRWGRNTEAFF
>TRBV5-6|-|TRBJ2-2|15
CASTVLGEGTGELFF
>TRBV27|TRBD2|TRBJ2-5|15
CASSGLAEAQETQYF
>TRBV5-1|-|TRBJ2-7|15
CASSLGGSGSYEQYF
>TRBV5-8|-|TRBJ2-4|15
CASSLGALAKNIQYF
>TRBV19|-|TRBJ2-7|14
CASREAARSYEQYF
>TRBV5-6|-|TRBJ1-2|13
CASSLDRGYGYTF
>TRBV10-3|-|TRBJ1-3|16
CAISGYGQSSGNTIYF
>TRBV7-3|TRBD2|TRBJ2-5|15
CASSFSGGAVETQYF
>TRBV7-8|TRBD2|TRBJ2-7|16
CASSLLGGSGSYEQYF
>TRBV11-2|-|TRBJ2-7|15
CASSLDGRPLGEQYF
>TRBV4-2|-|TRBJ2-3|15
CASSQDPAGTDTQYF
>TRBV7-7|-|TRBJ1-2|15
CASSLNPRRNYGYTF
>TRBV9|TRBD1|TRBJ2-1|15
CASSVGDRGYNEQFF
>TRBV6-6|-|TRBJ1-2|15
CASISTPGGLYGYTF
>TRBV18|TRBD1|TRBJ2-2|15
CASSRDSVNTGELFF
>TRBV7-2|-|TRBJ1-5|15
CASSPSRNSNQPQHF
>TRBV10-3|TRBD1|TRBJ2-3|15
CAISVGQGVRDTQYF
>TRBV18|TRBD2|TRBJ2-3|16
CASSSGSGGLTDTQYF
>TRBV20-1|-|TRBJ2-7|11
CSAPQGYEQYF
>TRBV6-2/TRBV6-3|TRBD2|TRBJ2-7|13
CASSYRGAYEQYF
>TRBV19|-|TRBJ1-3|14
CASRARDIPHTIYF
>TRBV18|-|TRBJ2-3|14
CASSPPPQGDTQYF
>TRBV7-3|TRBD1|TRBJ2-5|12
CASSRTGETQYF
>TRBV5-1|-|TRBJ1-3|15
CASSLAPGGGNTIYF
>TRBV18|-|TRBJ2-7|13
CASSPQRETEQYF
>TRBV15|TRBD1|TRBJ1-3|15
CATSRDGTGGNTIYF
>TRBV5-4|-|TRBJ2-3|15
CASSLDRGSTDTQYF
>TRBV3-1/TRBV3-2|-|TRBJ2-7|12
CASSLRGYEQYF
>TRBV29-1|TRBD1|TRBJ2-7|14
CSVRKRDSSYEQYF
>TRBV5-5|-|TRBJ1-2|13
CASTPPTNYGYTF
>TRBV7-2|-|TRBJ1-2|13
CASKDRGLYGYTF
>TRBV15|TRBD2|TRBJ2-3|17
CATSTRLAGAERDTQYF
>TRBV19|TRBD2|TRBJ2-7|14
CATRMTSGSYEQYF
>TRBV19|-|TRBJ2-7|13
CASLDRAPYEQYF
>TRBV5-1|-|TRBJ2-5|15
CASSLARPEKETQYF
>TRBV5-4|-|TRBJ2-1|14
CASSFAIDYNEQFF
>TRBV4-3|-|TRBJ1-3|16
CASSQDSRVLGNTIYF
>TRBV19|TRBD1|TRBJ2-5|14
CASRLTGGRETQYF
>TRBV7-9|-|TRBJ1-2|13
CASSFGGIDGYTF